These T cell receptor beta chains were read from a single sample in a study of blood T cell repertoires in COVID-19. Produced via immunoSEQ multiplex PCR; TCRdb's table is partial and in-frame only. The sample consists of approximately 35,000 clones, roughly 86% of them appearing once. Sequenced: peripheral blood. Every receptor here comes from a human donor in a cohort sampled during active COVID-19. CDR3s include the opening cysteine and the closing phenylalanine or tryptophan. The D gene is left open where the match is weak. Expanded clones get a size class; other rows say once, few or many, or leave the size out.

TRBV5-1,TRBD2,TRBJ2-1,-,TGCGCCAGCAGCTTGGGCGGGGGGGCCAATGAGCAGTTCTTC,CASSLGGGANEQFF
TRBV18,-,TRBJ2-7,-,TGTGCCAGCTCACCTCAGGCAGGGGGGCGCGGATCCTACGAGCAGTACTTC,CASSPQAGGRGSYEQYF
TRBV7-9,TRBD1,TRBJ2-1,-,TGTGCCAGCAGCTCACAGGGGGTTGAGCAGTTCTTC,CASSSQGVEQFF
TRBV4-3,-,TRBJ1-6,few,TGCGCCAGCAGCCAAGATCGGAGAAATAATTCACCCCTCCACTTT,CASSQDRRNNSPLHF
TRBV4-3,-,TRBJ1-1,few,TGCGCCAGCAGCCAAGATAGGGGACTATGGGCTTTCTTT,CASSQDRGLWAFF
TRBV28,-,TRBJ1-5,-,TGTGCCAGCACTAACCTGGTCTCGAGTCAGCCCCAGCATTTT,CASTNLVSSQPQHF
TRBV4-1,TRBD1,TRBJ2-5,once,TGCGCCAGCAGCTCTAGGACAGGGTTGTGGGAGACCCAGTACTTC,CASSSRTGLWETQYF
TRBV5-4,-,TRBJ2-5,-,TGTGCCAGCAGCTCCCGGGACATCGGGGTCGACTTC,CASSSRDIGVDF
TRBV4-3,TRBD2,TRBJ2-1,-,TGCGCCAGCAGCCAAGATCTAGCGGGGGGGACGGATGAGCAGTTCTTC,CASSQDLAGGTDEQFF
TRBV7-2,-,TRBJ1-2,-,TGTGCCAGCAGCTTAGATGCGGCCTACTATGGCTACACCTTC,CASSLDAAYYGYTF
TRBV19,TRBD2,TRBJ2-1,once,TGTGCCAGTACCCAAATAGCGGGGGCGACCGGTGAGCAGTTCTTC,CASTQIAGATGEQFF
TRBV4-3,-,TRBJ1-2,-,TGCGCCAGCAGCCAAGATAACACAGGACACTATGGCTACACCTTC,CASSQDNTGHYGYTF
TRBV4-1,TRBD2,TRBJ2-1,-,TGCGCCAGCAGCCCAAACCTTAGCGGGGGCTCCTACAATGAGCAGTTCTTC,CASSPNLSGGSYNEQFF
TRBV7-2,-,TRBJ2-3,-,TGTGCCAGCAGCACTCAAGGGCAGGGTGGAGATACGCAGTATTTT,CASSTQGQGGDTQYF
TRBV3-1/TRBV3-2,-,TRBJ2-2,-,TGTGCCAGCAGCCAAGCTTTCCCGAACACCGGGGAGCTGTTTTTT,CASSQAFPNTGELFF
TRBV10-3,-,TRBJ1-5,-,TGTGCCATCAGTGGAACTAATCAGCCCCAGCATTTT,CAISGTNQPQHF
TRBV9,TRBD1,TRBJ1-6,-,TGTGCCAGCAGCGTAGGGGACAGACCCGTCACCCTCCACTTT,CASSVGDRPVTLHF
TRBV6-2/TRBV6-3,-,TRBJ1-4,-,TGTGCCAGCAGTTACCCGGGGAAGAGTGGTGAAAAACTGTTTTTT,CASSYPGKSGEKLFF
TRBV6-2/TRBV6-3,-,TRBJ2-2,-,TGTGCCAGCAGTTACGGGGGGGCGACCGGGGAGCTGTTTTTT,CASSYGGATGELFF
TRBV18,TRBD1,TRBJ2-3,once,TGTGCCAGCTCGCGTTCAGGGGGCGCAGATACGCAGTATTTT,CASSRSGGADTQYF
TRBV20-1,TRBD2,TRBJ2-1,few,TGCAGTGCTAGTGATCAAGGGCGGGGACTAGCGGGGGCCAATGAGCAGTTCTTC,CSASDQGRGLAGANEQFF
TRBV11-3,TRBD1,TRBJ1-2,-,TGTGCCAGCAGCTTTTACCACAGGGGCAACTATGGCTACACCTTC,CASSFYHRGNYGYTF
TRBV20-1,TRBD1,TRBJ1-3,-,TGCAGTGCTAGTCGGACAGGACCTTCCTCTGGAAACACCATATATTTT,CSASRTGPSSGNTIYF
TRBV28,TRBD1,TRBJ2-7,-,TGTGCCAGCAGCCCTACGGGACAGGGTTACTACGAGCAGTACTTC,CASSPTGQGYYEQYF
TRBV7-9,-,TRBJ1-5,-,TGTGCCAGCAGCTCAAACACCAGCAATCAGCCCCAGCATTTT,CASSSNTSNQPQHF
TRBV18,TRBD2,TRBJ2-2,-,TGTGCCAGCTCACCGAATACCGGGACTAGCGGGGTAGCCGGGGAGCTGTTTTTT,CASSPNTGTSGVAGELFF
TRBV15,TRBD1,TRBJ2-5,-,TGTGCCACCAGCAGGGGACAGTTGGAAGAGACCCAGTACTTC,CATSRGQLEETQYF
TRBV20-1,-,TRBJ2-5,few,TGCAGTGGTTGGACAAAAGAGACCCAGTACTTC,CSGWTKETQYF
TRBV9,TRBD2,TRBJ2-1,-,TGTGCCAGCAGCGGAAGCGGGGGGGCAAACAATGAGCAGTTCTTC,CASSGSGGANNEQFF
TRBV6-2/TRBV6-3,-,TRBJ1-1,-,TGTGCCAGCAGTTATCCGGGGAACACTGAAGCTTTCTTT,CASSYPGNTEAFF
TRBV28,-,TRBJ2-4,-,TGTGCCAGCAGTTCCCACCCTAACCTAGCCAAAAACATTCAGTACTTC,CASSSHPNLAKNIQYF
TRBV5-1,-,TRBJ2-3,-,TGCGCCAGCAGCCCAGGACAGTTTAGCACAGATACGCAGTATTTT,CASSPGQFSTDTQYF
TRBV7-8,TRBD1,TRBJ1-4,few,TGTGCCAGCAGCCCCGGGACAGTGAATGAAAAACTGTTTTTT,CASSPGTVNEKLFF
TRBV7-2,-,TRBJ1-2,-,TGTGCCAGCAGCCCCAGGGATCCACATGGCTACACCTTC,CASSPRDPHGYTF
TRBV5-1,TRBD1,TRBJ2-7,-,TGCGCCAGCAGCTTTGGACAGGTGAACTACGAGCAGTACTTC,CASSFGQVNYEQYF
TRBV20-1,-,TRBJ2-7,once,TGCAGTGCTAGTTCGGACAGAACCTACGAGCAGTACTTC,CSASSDRTYEQYF
TRBV7-9,TRBD1,TRBJ1-4,-,TGTGCCAGCAGCCGGGACAGGGTGGAAAAACTGTTTTTT,CASSRDRVEKLFF
TRBV28,TRBD1,TRBJ2-3,-,TGTGCCAGTCCCATTCGAGGGGGCGAAGTCACAGATACGCAGTATTTT,CASPIRGGEVTDTQYF
TRBV7-2,TRBD2,TRBJ2-2,once,TGTGCCAGCAGCTTACGTAGCGGGGGGGCTCGCACCGGGGAGCTGTTTTTT,CASSLRSGGARTGELFF
TRBV6-5,TRBD1,TRBJ1-2,few,TGTGCCAGCAGTCCGACAGGACAGGGAAGGTTTGGTTACACCTTC,CASSPTGQGRFGYTF
TRBV18,TRBD1,TRBJ2-7,-,TGTGCCAGCTCACCTTCCCTACAGGGGCTAATCTCCTACGAGCAGTACTTC,CASSPSLQGLISYEQYF
TRBV19,TRBD1,TRBJ1-1,-,TGTGCCAGTAGTCCGGGACAGGGGTCCACTGAAGCTTTCTTT,CASSPGQGSTEAFF
TRBV24-1,TRBD1,TRBJ1-5,few,TGTGCCATCCGGACAGGGCCTTATAGCAATCAGCCCCAGCATTTT,CAIRTGPYSNQPQHF
TRBV19,TRBD1,TRBJ2-4,-,TGTGCCAGTAGTCCCCGAGAGGACAGGGGCCCCATTCAGTACTTC,CASSPREDRGPIQYF
TRBV5-1,-,TRBJ2-4,-,TGCGCCAGCAGCTCGGGACAAACTCAGTACTTC,CASSSGQTQYF
TRBV5-6,-,TRBJ2-3,-,TGTGCCAGCAGCTTGGGGTATACTACAGATACGCAGTATTTT,CASSLGYTTDTQYF
TRBV4-1,TRBD2,TRBJ2-7,-,TGCGCCAGCAGCCCGGGACTAGCGGGGGTCTACGAGCAGTACTTC,CASSPGLAGVYEQYF
TRBV7-2,-,TRBJ1-4,-,TGTGCCAGCAGCCCCGGACAGACTTCCGGAAAACTGTTTTTT,CASSPGQTSGKLFF
TRBV5-5,-,TRBJ2-1,-,TGTGCCAGCAGCACACAGGACTTGGGGGCCTATAATGAGCAGTTCTTC,CASSTQDLGAYNEQFF
TRBV10-1,TRBD2,TRBJ2-1,-,TGCGCCAGCAGTCTAGCGGGGGGATACAATGAGCAGTTCTTC,CASSLAGGYNEQFF
TRBV5-5,TRBD1,TRBJ2-1,-,TGTGCCAGCAGCAACGGACAGGGGATCGGTGAGCAGTTCTTC,CASSNGQGIGEQFF
TRBV28,-,TRBJ2-7,-,TGTGCCAGCAGCGGGGTCATTCCCTACGAGCAGTACTTC,CASSGVIPYEQYF
TRBV5-4,-,TRBJ2-3,once,TGTGCCAGCAGCGAGAAGGGACAATCCACAGATACGCAGTATTTT,CASSEKGQSTDTQYF
TRBV3-1/TRBV3-2,TRBD1,TRBJ2-7,-,TGTGCCAGCAGCCAAGACCCAGGGGGCACCTACGAGCAGTACTTC,CASSQDPGGTYEQYF
TRBV2,-,TRBJ2-2,-,TGTGCCAGCAGTGGTCTTGAGTACGGGGAGCTGTTTTTT,CASSGLEYGELFF
TRBV6-5,-,TRBJ1-4,-,TGTGCCAGCAGCCATAGGACAGTTGAAAAACTGTTTTTT,CASSHRTVEKLFF
TRBV5-1,TRBD1,TRBJ2-2,-,TGCGCCAGCAGCTACACAGGGACAGGGGCCGGGGAGCTGTTTTTT,CASSYTGTGAGELFF